The source of this TCR beta chain is a study of PD-L1 blockade in urothelial cancer. As for the study in general: Atezolizumab therapy began for patients in about 2014, dosed at 1,200 mg intravenously every 3 weeks. Median blood clonality was roughly 0.087, with about 86,000 unique TCRs. Patients had received 0 to 3 prior chemotherapy regimens.

Patients had locally advanced or metastatic urothelial carcinoma. CDR1 is LGHNT, CDR2 FRNRAP, per germline. The J segment lost 7 bases and the V segment lost 0 bases, leaving 23 bases of the junction unmatched. CDR3 length: 22 residues. The repertoire was sequenced with immunoSEQ multiplex PCR; TCRdb's copy has only in-frame clones and lacks some. Among some 51,000 clones listed, around 87% were seen once. The chain carries TRBV12-5 and TRBJ2-1; TRBD2 matches 11 bases. Source: PBMCs, taken around atezolizumab (anti-PD-L1) treatment. This TCR came from a man between 60 and 75 years old with urothelial cancer. In DNA, the CDR3 is TGTGCTAGTGGTTTGGTCGGGGGGGGACAGGGTAGACTAGCGGGACACCGTAATGAGCAGTTCTTC. It codes for CASGLVGGGQGRLAGHRNEQFF.